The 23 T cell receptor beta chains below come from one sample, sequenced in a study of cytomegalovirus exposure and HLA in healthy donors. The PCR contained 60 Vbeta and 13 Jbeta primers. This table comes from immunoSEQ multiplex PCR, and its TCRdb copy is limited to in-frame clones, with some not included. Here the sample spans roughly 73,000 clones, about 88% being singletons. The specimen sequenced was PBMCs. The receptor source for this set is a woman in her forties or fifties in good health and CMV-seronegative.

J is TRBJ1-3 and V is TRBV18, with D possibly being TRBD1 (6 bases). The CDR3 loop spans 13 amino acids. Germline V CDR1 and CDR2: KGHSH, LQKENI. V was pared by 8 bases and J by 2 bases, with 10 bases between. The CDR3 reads CASHRDTGNTIYF. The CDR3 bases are TGTGCCAGCCACCGGGACACTGGAAACACCATATATTTT.

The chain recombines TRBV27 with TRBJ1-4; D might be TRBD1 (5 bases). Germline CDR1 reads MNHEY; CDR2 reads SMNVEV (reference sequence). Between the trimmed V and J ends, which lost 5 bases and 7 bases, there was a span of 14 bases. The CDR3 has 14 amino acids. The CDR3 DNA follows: TGTGCCAGCAGTCCCCTGGGGCTGGCTGAAAAACTGTTTTTT. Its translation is CASSPLGLAEKLFF.

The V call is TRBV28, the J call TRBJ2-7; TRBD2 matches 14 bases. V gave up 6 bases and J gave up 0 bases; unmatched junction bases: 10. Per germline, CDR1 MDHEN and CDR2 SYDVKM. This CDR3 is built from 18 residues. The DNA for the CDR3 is TGTGCCAGCAGCGAAAGCCTCGGGACTAGCGGGAGCTCCTACGAGCAGTACTTC. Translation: CASSESLGTSGSSYEQYF.

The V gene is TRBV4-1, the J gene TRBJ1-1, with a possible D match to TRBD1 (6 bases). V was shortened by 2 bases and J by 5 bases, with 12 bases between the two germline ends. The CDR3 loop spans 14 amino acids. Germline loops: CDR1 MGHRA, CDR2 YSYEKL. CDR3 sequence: CASSQQVQGTEAFF. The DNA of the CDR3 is TGCGCCAGCAGCCAACAGGTGCAGGGGACTGAAGCTTTCTTT.

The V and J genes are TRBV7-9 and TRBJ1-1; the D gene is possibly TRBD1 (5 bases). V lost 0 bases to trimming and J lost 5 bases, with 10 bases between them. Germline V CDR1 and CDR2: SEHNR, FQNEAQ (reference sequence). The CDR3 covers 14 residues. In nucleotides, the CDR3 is TGTGCCAGCAGCTTAGCGGCAGGGCGGACTGAAGCTTTCTTT. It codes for CASSLAAGRTEAFF. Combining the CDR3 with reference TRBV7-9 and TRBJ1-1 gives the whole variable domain DTGVSQNPRHKITKRGQNVTFRCDPISEHNRLYWYRQTLGQGPEFLTYFQNEAQLEKSRLLSDRFSAERPKGSFSTLEIQRTEQGDSAMYLCASSLAAGRTEAFFGQGTRLTVV.

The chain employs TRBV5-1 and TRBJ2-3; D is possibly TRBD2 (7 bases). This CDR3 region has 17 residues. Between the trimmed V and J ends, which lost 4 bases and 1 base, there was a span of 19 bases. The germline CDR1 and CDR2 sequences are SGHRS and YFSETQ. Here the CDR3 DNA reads TGCGCCAGCAGCATCCAAACTTACGGGGGGCGCACAGATACGCAGTATTTT. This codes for CASSIQTYGGRTDTQYF. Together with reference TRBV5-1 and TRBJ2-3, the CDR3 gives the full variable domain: KAGVTQTPRYLIKTRGQQVTLSCSPISGHRSVSWYQQTPGQGLQFLFEYFSETQRNKGNFPGRFSGRQFSNSRSEMNVSTLELGDSALYLCASSIQTYGGRTDTQYFGPGTRLTVL.

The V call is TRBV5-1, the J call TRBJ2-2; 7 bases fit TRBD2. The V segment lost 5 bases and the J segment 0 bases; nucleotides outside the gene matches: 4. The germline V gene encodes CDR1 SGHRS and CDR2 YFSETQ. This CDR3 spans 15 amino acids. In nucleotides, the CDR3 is TGCGCCAGCAGAGCCGGGACTACGAACACCGGGGAGCTGTTTTTT. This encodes CASRAGTTNTGELFF.

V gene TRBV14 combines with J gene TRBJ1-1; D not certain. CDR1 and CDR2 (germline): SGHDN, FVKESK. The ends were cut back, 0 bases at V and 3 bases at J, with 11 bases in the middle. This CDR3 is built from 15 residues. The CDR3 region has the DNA TGTGCCAGCAGCCAAGATTCGGGGATGTACACTGAAGCTTTCTTT. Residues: CASSQDSGMYTEAFF.

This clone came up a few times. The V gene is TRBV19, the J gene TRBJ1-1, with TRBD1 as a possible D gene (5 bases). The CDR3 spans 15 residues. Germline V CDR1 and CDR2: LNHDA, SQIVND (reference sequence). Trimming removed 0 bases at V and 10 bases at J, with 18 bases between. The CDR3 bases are TGTGCCAGTAGTATAGATCTCGACAGCACACTGGGAGCTTTCTTT. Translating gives CASSIDLDSTLGAFF.

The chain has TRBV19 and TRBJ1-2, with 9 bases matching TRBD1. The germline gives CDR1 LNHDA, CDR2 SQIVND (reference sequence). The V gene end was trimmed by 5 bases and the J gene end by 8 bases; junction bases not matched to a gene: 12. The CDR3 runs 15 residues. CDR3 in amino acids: CASSSHAGTGTGYTF. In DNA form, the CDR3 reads TGTGCCAGTAGTTCCCATGCCGGGACAGGGACCGGCTACACCTTC.

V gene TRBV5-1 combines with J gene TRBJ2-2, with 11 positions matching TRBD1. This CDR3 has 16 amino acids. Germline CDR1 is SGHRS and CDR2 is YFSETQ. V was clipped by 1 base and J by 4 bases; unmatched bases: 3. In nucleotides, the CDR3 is TGCGCCAGCAGCTTGTTGGGACAGGGGGGCACCGGGGAGCTGTTTTTT. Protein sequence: CASSLLGQGGTGELFF. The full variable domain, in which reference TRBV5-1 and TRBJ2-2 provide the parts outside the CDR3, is KAGVTQTPRYLIKTRGQQVTLSCSPISGHRSVSWYQQTPGQGLQFLFEYFSETQRNKGNFPGRFSGRQFSNSRSEMNVSTLELGDSALYLCASSLLGQGGTGELFFGEGSRLTVL.

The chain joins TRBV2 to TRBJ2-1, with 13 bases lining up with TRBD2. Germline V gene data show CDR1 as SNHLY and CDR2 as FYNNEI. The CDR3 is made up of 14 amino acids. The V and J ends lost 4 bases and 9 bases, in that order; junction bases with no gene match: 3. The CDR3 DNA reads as TGTGCCAGCAGTGCCGGGACTAGCGGGGCTGAGCAGTTCTTC. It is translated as CASSAGTSGAEQFF.

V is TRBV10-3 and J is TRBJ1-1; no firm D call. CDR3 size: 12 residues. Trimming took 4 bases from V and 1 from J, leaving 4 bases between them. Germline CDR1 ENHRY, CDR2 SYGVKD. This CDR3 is CAISVQNTEAFF. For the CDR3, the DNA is TGTGCCATCAGTGTACAGAACACTGAAGCTTTCTTT.

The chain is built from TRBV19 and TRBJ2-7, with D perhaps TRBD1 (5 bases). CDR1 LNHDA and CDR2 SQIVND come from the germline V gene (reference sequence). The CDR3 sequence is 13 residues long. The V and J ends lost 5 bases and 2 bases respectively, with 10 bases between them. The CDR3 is CASSSRVPYEQYF. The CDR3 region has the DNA TGTGCCAGTAGTTCCAGGGTGCCCTACGAGCAGTACTTC.

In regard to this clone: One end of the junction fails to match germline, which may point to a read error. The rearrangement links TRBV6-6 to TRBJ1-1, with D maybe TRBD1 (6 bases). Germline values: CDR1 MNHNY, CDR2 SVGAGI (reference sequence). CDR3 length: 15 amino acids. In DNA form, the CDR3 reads TGTGCCAGCAGCCCCTCCACAGGGCGTTGGTGGGGGACGATCTTT. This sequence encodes CASSPSTGRWWGTIF.

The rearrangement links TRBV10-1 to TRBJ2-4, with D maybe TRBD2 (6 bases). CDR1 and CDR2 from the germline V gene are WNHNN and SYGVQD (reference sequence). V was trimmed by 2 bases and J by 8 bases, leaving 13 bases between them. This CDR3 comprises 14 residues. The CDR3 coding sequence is TGCGCCAGCAGTGAGCGGGACTCCGGGGACATTCAGTACTTC. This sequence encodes CASSERDSGDIQYF.

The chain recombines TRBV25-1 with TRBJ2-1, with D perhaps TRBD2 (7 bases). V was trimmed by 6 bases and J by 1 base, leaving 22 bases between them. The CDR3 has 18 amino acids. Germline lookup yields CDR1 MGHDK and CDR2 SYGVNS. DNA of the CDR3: TGTGCCAGCAGGGAAACCGCCACGGGGGGCGCTTCCTACAATGAGCAGTTCTTC. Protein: CASRETATGGASYNEQFF.

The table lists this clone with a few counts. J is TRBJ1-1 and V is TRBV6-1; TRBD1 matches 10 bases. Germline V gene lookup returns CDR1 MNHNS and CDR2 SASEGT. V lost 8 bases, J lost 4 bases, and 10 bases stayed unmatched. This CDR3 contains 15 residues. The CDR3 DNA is TGTGCCAGCCGCTCACCGGGACAGGGGACCACTGAAGCTTTCTTT. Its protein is CASRSPGQGTTEAFF.

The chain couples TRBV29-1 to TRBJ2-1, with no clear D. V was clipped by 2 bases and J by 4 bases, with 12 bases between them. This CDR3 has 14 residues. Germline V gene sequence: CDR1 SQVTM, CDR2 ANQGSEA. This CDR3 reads CSVEPPTTYNEQFF. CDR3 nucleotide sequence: TGCAGCGTTGAACCTCCCACCACTTACAATGAGCAGTTCTTC.

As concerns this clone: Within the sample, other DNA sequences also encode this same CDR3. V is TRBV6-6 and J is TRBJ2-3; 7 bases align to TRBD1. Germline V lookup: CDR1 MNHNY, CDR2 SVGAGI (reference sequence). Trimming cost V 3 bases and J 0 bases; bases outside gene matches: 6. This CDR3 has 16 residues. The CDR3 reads CASSYGDSMSTDTQYF. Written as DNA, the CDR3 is TGTGCCAGCAGTTATGGGGACAGCATGAGCACAGATACGCAGTATTTT.

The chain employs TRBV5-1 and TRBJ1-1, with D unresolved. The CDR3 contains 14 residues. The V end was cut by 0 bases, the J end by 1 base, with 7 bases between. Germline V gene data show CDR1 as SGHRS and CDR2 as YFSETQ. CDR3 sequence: CASSLDSQNTEAFF. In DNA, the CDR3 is TGCGCCAGCAGCTTGGACAGCCAGAACACTGAAGCTTTCTTT.

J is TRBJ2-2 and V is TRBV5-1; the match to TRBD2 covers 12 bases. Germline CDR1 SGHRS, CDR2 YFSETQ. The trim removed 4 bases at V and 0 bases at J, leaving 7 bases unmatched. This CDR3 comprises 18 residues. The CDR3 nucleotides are TGCGCCAGCAGCCGAACTAGCGGGGGGACCGCGAACACCGGGGAGCTGTTTTTT. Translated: CASSRTSGGTANTGELFF.

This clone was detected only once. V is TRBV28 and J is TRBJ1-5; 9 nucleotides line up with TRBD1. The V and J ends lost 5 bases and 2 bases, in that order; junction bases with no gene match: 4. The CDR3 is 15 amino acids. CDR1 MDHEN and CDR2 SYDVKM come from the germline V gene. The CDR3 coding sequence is TGTGCCAGCAGTCGGACAGGGGCCCGCAATCAGCCCCAGCATTTT. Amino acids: CASSRTGARNQPQHF.